The 31 T cell receptor beta chains presented below share a single source sample, sequenced in a study of OX40 agonist ivuxolimab in advanced cancers. Repertoires were generated with immunoSEQ multiplex PCR, while TCRdb's copy carries only in-frame clones and drops some. The data show about 110,000 clones, 89% seen once. The source was CD4+ or CD8+ T cells sorted from blood, collected in a trial of the OX40 agonist ivuxolimab. These receptors originate from an adult with an advanced solid tumor such as melanoma, head and neck, liver or kidney cancer.

In its sample, this clone was seen once. The chain couples TRBV9 to TRBJ2-7; D remains unclear. CDR1 is SGDLS, CDR2 YYNGEE, per germline. The CDR3 covers 14 residues. Trimming removed 0 bases at V and 2 bases at J, with 9 bases between. The CDR3 DNA follows: TGTGCCAGCAGCGTAGGAACCTTTACCTACGAGCAGTACTTC. Its protein product is CASSVGTFTYEQYF.

The DNA for the CDR3 is TGTGCCAGCAGGTCGACTAGCGGGGGACAGAATGAGCAGTTCTTC. It yields the protein CASRSTSGGQNEQFF. The rearrangement uses TRBV6-5 and TRBJ2-1, with 12 bases fitting TRBD2. The J segment lost 7 bases and the V segment lost 6 bases, leaving 7 bases of the junction unmatched. The V gene's germline CDR1 is MNHEY and CDR2 SVGAGI. The CDR3 contains 15 residues.

This clone was counted only a few times. The chain combines TRBV5-4 with TRBJ1-2; TRBD1 agrees at 7 bases. V shed 4 bases, J shed 2 bases, and the junction held 8 bases outside the gene matches. CDR3 length: 15 amino acids. Germline-derived CDR1 and CDR2 are SGHNT and YYREEE (reference sequence). The CDR3 region has the DNA TGTGCCAGCAGCGGGGGGACAGTGTTAAACTATGGCTACACCTTC. Translating it yields CASSGGTVLNYGYTF.

The chain carries TRBV5-6 and TRBJ1-4; D unresolved. V was pared by 2 bases and J by 8 bases, with 7 bases between. This CDR3 spans 12 amino acids. Looked up from germline, CDR1 is SGHDT and CDR2 is YYEEEE. CDR3: CASSFSGEKLFF. The DNA for the CDR3 is TGTGCCAGCAGCTTTTCCGGAGAAAAACTGTTTTTT.

The rearrangement joins TRBV28 to TRBJ1-2; D gene unclear. Germline CDR1 reads MDHEN; CDR2 reads SYDVKM. The CDR3 totals 14 residues. Trimming left V 8 bases short and J 3 bases short, with 16 bases between. The CDR3 bases are TGTGCCAGCCTTACCCGGGCCCCTTACTATGGCTACACCTTC. This translates into CASLTRAPYYGYTF.

The genes are TRBV4-2 and TRBJ2-4; tentative D call: TRBD1 (5 bases). V lost 0 bases and J 6 bases, leaving 12 bases between the germline ends. The CDR3 runs to 15 residues. CDR1 and CDR2 (germline): LGHNA, YNFKEQ. The CDR3 DNA reads as TGTGCCAGCAGCCAAGATAGCAGGGTAGGAAACATTCAGTACTTC. It encodes CASSQDSRVGNIQYF.

This chain joins TRBV12-5 and TRBJ2-1; 8 positions match TRBD1. After removal of 8 bases from V and 9 bases from J, the junction contained 9 bases not matched to a gene. CDR1 and CDR2 from the germline V gene are LGHNT and FRNRAP. This CDR3 comprises 13 residues. The DNA of the CDR3 is TGTGCTAGTTCTTCCACAGGGGGGAGTGAGCAGTTCTTC. Its protein product is CASSSTGGSEQFF. Full variable domain (remainder filled in from reference TRBV12-5 and TRBJ2-1): DARVTQTPRHKVTEMGQEVTMRCQPILGHNTVFWYRQTMMQGLELLAYFRNRAPLDDSGMPKDRFSAEMPDATLATLKIQPSEPRDSAVYFCASSSTGGSEQFFGPGTRLTVL.

The chain couples TRBV9 to TRBJ1-4; possibly TRBD1 for D (5 bases). The CDR3 length is 14 residues. V lost 3 bases and J 6 bases, leaving 12 bases between the germline ends. Germline CDR1 reads SGDLS; CDR2 reads YYNGEE. CDR3: CASSARVEYEKLFF. The CDR3, as DNA: TGTGCCAGCAGCGCCAGGGTCGAGTATGAAAAACTGTTTTTT. The whole variable domain, filled in from reference TRBV9 and TRBJ1-4, reads DSGVTQTPKHLITATGQRVTLRCSPRSGDLSVYWYQQSLDQGLQFLIQYYNGEERAKGNILERFSAQQFPDLHSELNLSSLELGDSALYFCASSARVEYEKLFFGSGTQLSVL.

The chain carries TRBV15 and TRBJ2-4; D is ambiguous. The CDR3 covers 21 residues. Germline V gene lookup returns CDR1 LNHNV and CDR2 YYDKDF (reference sequence). Trimming removed 0 bases from V and 0 bases from J, with 24 bases in between. The CDR3, as DNA: TGTGCCACCAGCAGAGATCACGACCCTAGAGCGAACCTCCTAGCCAAAAACATTCAGTACTTC. Translation: CATSRDHDPRANLLAKNIQYF.

The J gene is TRBJ2-3, the V gene TRBV2, with 7 positions matching TRBD1. The CDR3 contains 12 residues. The ends lost 5 bases at V and 9 bases at J; junction bases unmatched: 5. The V gene's germline CDR1 is SNHLY and CDR2 FYNNEI. CDR3 amino acids: CASSTDRDTQYF. The CDR3 DNA is TGTGCCAGCAGTACAGACAGGGACACGCAGTATTTT.

The V and J genes are TRBV18 and TRBJ1-5; D is ambiguous. With 3 bases removed from V and 3 bases from J, the gap between germline ends came to 9 bases. The CDR3 runs 14 residues. Germline assignment: CDR1 KGHSH and CDR2 LQKENI. Written as DNA, the CDR3 is TGTGCCAGCTCACCGGGCGGATACAATCAGCCCCAGCATTTT. Its protein is CASSPGGYNQPQHF.

Written as DNA, the CDR3 is TGTGCCTGGAGCAGGGGGGACGAGCAGTACTTC. Protein product: CAWSRGDEQYF. The rearrangement links TRBV30 to TRBJ2-7, with D possibly being TRBD1 (7 bases). V lost 3 bases and J 5 bases, leaving 8 bases between the germline ends. The CDR3 sequence is 11 residues long. Germline V gives CDR1 GTSNPN, CDR2 SVGIG (reference sequence).

The chain carries TRBV4-3 and TRBJ1-3; D uncertain. V lost 1 base and J lost 5, with 9 bases in between. The germline CDR1 and CDR2 sequences are LGHNA and YSLEER. The length of the CDR3 is 14 residues. CDR3 residues: CASSQGGRRNTIYF. The CDR3 DNA is TGCGCCAGCAGCCAAGGTGGAAGAAGAAACACCATATATTTT.

This clone came up once. The chain joins TRBV2 to TRBJ1-2; D not resolved. The V end was cut by 2 bases, the J end by 2 bases, with 9 bases between. There are 14 residues in the CDR3. Germline loops: CDR1 SNHLY, CDR2 FYNNEI. The CDR3, as DNA: TGTGCCAGCAGTGAATGGGCGTCCAACTATGGCTACACCTTC. Protein sequence: CASSEWASNYGYTF. Full variable domain (outside the CDR3, taken from reference TRBV2 and TRBJ1-2): EPEVTQTPSHQVTQMGQEVILRCVPISNHLYFYWYRQILGQKVEFLVSFYNNEISEKSEIFDDQFSVERPDGSNFTLKIRSTKLEDSAMYFCASSEWASNYGYTFGSGTRLTVV.

The chain has TRBV5-1 and TRBJ1-3, with D unclear. V lost 2 bases, J lost 0 bases, and 9 bases lay in between. This CDR3 has 15 amino acids. The germline V gene has CDR1 SGHRS and CDR2 YFSETQ. Here the CDR3 reads CASSFGRSSGNTIYF. The CDR3 region has the DNA TGCGCCAGCAGCTTCGGACGGAGCTCTGGAAACACCATATATTTT. The variable domain in full, completed from reference TRBV5-1 and TRBJ1-3, reads KAGVTQTPRYLIKTRGQQVTLSCSPISGHRSVSWYQQTPGQGLQFLFEYFSETQRNKGNFPGRFSGRQFSNSRSEMNVSTLELGDSALYLCASSFGRSSGNTIYFGEGSWLTVV.

The V gene is TRBV11-2, the J gene TRBJ1-2; D is ambiguous. CDR1 and CDR2 from the germline V gene are SGHAT and FQNNGV. The CDR3 contains 13 residues. Trimming removed 2 bases at V and 6 bases at J, with 10 bases between. The CDR3 DNA follows: TGTGCCAGCAGCTTAAACCTAATGGATGGCTACACCTTC. Protein product: CASSLNLMDGYTF.

This clone was recorded only once. The chain has TRBV5-4 and TRBJ2-7; TRBD1 matches at 7 bases. Trimming at V came to 4 bases and at J to 3 bases, leaving 7 bases not matched to a gene. CDR3 size: 14 residues. The germline gives CDR1 SGHNT, CDR2 YYREEE (reference sequence). The CDR3 DNA is TGTGCCAGCAGCATTGAGACAGGGCACTACGAGCAGTACTTC. Translation: CASSIETGHYEQYF.

The J gene is TRBJ1-2, the V gene TRBV4-3; 7 bases are shared with TRBD1. CDR3 length equals 14 residues. CDR1 and CDR2 (germline): LGHNA, YSLEER. V was clipped by 4 bases and J by 8 bases; unmatched bases: 10. The CDR3 DNA follows: TGCGCCAGCAGCCCAACCGGGACAGTACGAGGCTACACCTTC. It codes for CASSPTGTVRGYTF.

V is TRBV5-1 and J is TRBJ2-3, with D tentatively TRBD2 (6 bases). Deletions cut 7 bases from V and 0 bases from J, with 15 bases between. Germline loops: CDR1 SGHRS, CDR2 YFSETQ. The CDR3 is 15 amino acids. The CDR3 loop reads CASALASTSTDTQYF. The CDR3 DNA reads as TGCGCCAGCGCCCTAGCGAGCACTAGCACAGATACGCAGTATTTT.

The chain uses TRBV18 and TRBJ1-1; unclear D gene. This CDR3 comprises 14 residues. Deletions cut 4 bases from V and 0 bases from J, with 9 bases between. CDR1 KGHSH and CDR2 LQKENI come from the germline V gene. As DNA, the CDR3 is TGTGCCAGCTCACTGGAGGCGATGAACACTGAAGCTTTCTTT. It is translated as CASSLEAMNTEAFF.

The chain links TRBV5-1 to TRBJ2-3, with D perhaps TRBD2 (5 bases). The CDR3 contains 16 residues. Germline V gene sequence: CDR1 SGHRS, CDR2 YFSETQ. V was cut by 4 bases and J by 2 bases, with 17 bases left in between. The CDR3 region is CASSLTSSSNTDTQYF. The CDR3 DNA is TGCGCCAGCAGCCTGACCTCTAGCAGTAACACAGATACGCAGTATTTT.

The chain is built from TRBV19 and TRBJ2-2; 9 nucleotides match TRBD1. CDR1 LNHDA and CDR2 SQIVND come from the germline V gene (reference sequence). The CDR3 runs to 16 residues. Unmatched junction bases numbered 8, after V lost 5 bases and J lost 4 bases. The CDR3 region has the DNA TGTGCCAGTAGTCCCCGGAGACAGGGGGGCACCGGGGAGCTGTTTTTT. It encodes CASSPRRQGGTGELFF.

This chain joins TRBV4-2 and TRBJ1-5; D might be TRBD1 (5 bases). Germline V gene lookup returns CDR1 LGHNA and CDR2 YNFKEQ. V lost 4 bases, J lost 7 bases, and 20 bases lay in between. CDR3 size: 16 residues. CDR3 residues: CASSRENLLSGQPQHF. DNA of the CDR3: TGTGCCAGCAGCCGCGAGAATCTGCTGTCAGGGCAGCCCCAGCATTTT.

The sample holds one count of this clone. J is TRBJ1-5 and V is TRBV7-2; no firm D call. The CDR3 extends over 12 amino acids. The germline V and J ends were trimmed by 5 bases and 3 bases, with 5 bases remaining between them. From germline, CDR1 is SGHTA and CDR2 FQGNSA. The CDR3, as DNA: TGTGCCAGCAGCCTGTACAATCAGCCCCAGCATTTT. Protein product: CASSLYNQPQHF.

This sequence joins TRBV12-5 and TRBJ1-2, with a possible D match to TRBD1 (5 bases). The CDR3 spans 16 residues. CDR1 and CDR2 (germline): LGHNT, FRNRAP. Trimming left V 2 bases short and J 4 bases short, with 17 bases between. The CDR3 protein is CASGLYPPGRTYGYTF. CDR3 nucleotide sequence: TGTGCTAGTGGTTTGTATCCACCAGGGAGGACCTATGGCTACACCTTC.

The V and J genes are TRBV6-4 and TRBJ2-2; TRBD1 agrees at 9 bases. V dropped 5 bases and J dropped 6; count of bases not matched to a gene: 10. CDR3 size: 16 residues. Germline CDR1 and CDR2: MRHNA and SNTAGT. The CDR3 bases are TGTGCCAGCAGTCGGGACAGGGAGAGTAGAGCCGGGGAGCTGTTTTTT. This sequence encodes CASSRDRESRAGELFF.

This clone was detected once. This chain uses TRBV19 with TRBJ2-2; TRBD2 matches at 15 bases. Looked up from germline, CDR1 is LNHDA and CDR2 is SQIVND (reference sequence). This CDR3 is 15 amino acids long. The V and J ends lost 5 bases and 7 bases, in that order; junction bases with no gene match: 2. This CDR3 reads CASSWTSGRGGELFF. Written as DNA, the CDR3 is TGTGCCAGTAGTTGGACTAGCGGGAGGGGCGGGGAGCTGTTTTTT.

The chain recombines TRBV7-9 with TRBJ1-3; D gene ambiguous. The germline CDR1 and CDR2 sequences are SEHNR and FQNEAQ (reference sequence). V lost 5 bases to trimming and J lost 2 bases, with 16 bases between them. The CDR3 loop spans 16 amino acids. As DNA, the CDR3 is TGTGCCAGCAGCCTCCGAGGGTCGGCTACTGGAAACACCATATATTTT. This translates into CASSLRGSATGNTIYF. Full variable domain (rest looked up from reference TRBV7-9 and TRBJ1-3): DTGVSQNPRHKITKRGQNVTFRCDPISEHNRLYWYRQTLGQGPEFLTYFQNEAQLEKSRLLSDRFSAERPKGSFSTLEIQRTEQGDSAMYLCASSLRGSATGNTIYFGEGSWLTVV.

The genes are TRBV7-9 and TRBJ2-3; 13 nucleotides match TRBD2. J lost 5 bases, V lost 8 bases, and 7 bases had no gene match. The CDR3 consists of 15 residues. Per the germline V gene, CDR1 is SEHNR and CDR2 is FQNEAQ (reference sequence). The CDR3 nucleotides are TGTGCCAGCTCACGGACTAGCGGGAGTCTAGATACGCAGTATTTT. It is translated as CASSRTSGSLDTQYF.

The chain has TRBV28 and TRBJ2-7; the D gene could be TRBD1 or TRBD2 (5 bases each). CDR1 is MDHEN and CDR2 is SYDVKM in the germline V gene. V was shortened by 7 bases and J by 4 bases, with 17 bases between the two germline ends. This CDR3 is built from 14 residues. The CDR3 DNA is TGTGCCAGCACGGGGCCGGTCAATAGGTACGAGCAGTACTTC. This gives the protein CASTGPVNRYEQYF.

This clone was counted once. This chain joins TRBV6-5 and TRBJ1-6; TRBD1 agrees at 7 bases. CDR3 length equals 14 residues. The V gene end was trimmed by 5 bases and the J gene end by 8 bases; junction bases not matched to a gene: 6. From germline, CDR1 is MNHEY and CDR2 SVGAGI. The CDR3 region is CASSPGGQYSPLHF. Here the CDR3 DNA reads TGTGCCAGCAGTCCTGGGGGACAGTATTCACCCCTCCACTTT.